The source of this TCR beta chain is a study of cytomegalovirus exposure and HLA in healthy donors. The junction had 3 bases not matched to a gene; V was cut back by 0 bases and J by 2 bases. The germline V gene encodes CDR1 SGDLS and CDR2 YYNGEE. The CDR3 has 16 amino acids. The PCR had 60 Vbeta and 13 Jbeta primers. This table comes from immunoSEQ multiplex PCR, and its TCRdb copy is limited to in-frame clones, with some not included. The table records more than 150,000 clones, more than 75% of them present only once. About this clone itself: Its antigen remains unidentified.

Whole-study findings and limits: Among CMV-associated TCR beta chains, most appeared HLA-restricted in a later analysis. A later analysis, which compared TCR beta chains of equal frequency, found the HLA-associated ones more clonally expanded. Later on, a genetic analysis was performed. It linked a missense variant in DCLRE1C with V- and J-gene trimming of TCR beta.

The chain couples TRBV9 to TRBJ2-3; 10 bases map to TRBD2. This sequence originates from a woman aged 45 to 65 in good health and CMV-seropositive. Sequenced input: PBMCs. The CDR3 nucleotides are TGTGCCAGCAGCGTAGGTAGCGGGGGGCTCACAGATACGCAGTATTTT. Amino acids: CASSVGSGGLTDTQYF.